The present entry profiles one T cell receptor (beta chain) with its context. Profiled with immunoSEQ multiplex PCR; TCRdb holds only in-frame clones, not every one. Of approximately 430,000 clones listed, roughly 88% were seen once; the top ten hold 1.4%. The sample belongs to a study of blood T cell repertoires in COVID-19. Looking at the study overall: Both acute and convalescent COVID-19 samples were obtained from the United States, Italy and Spain. T cells, B-cell-depleted T cells, or PBMCs supplied cDNA or gDNA.

Germline CDR1 and CDR2: LGHDT and YNNKEL (reference sequence). CDR3 length: 15 amino acids. V gave up 3 bases and J gave up 4 bases, with 13 bases separating them. The sample comprised peripheral blood. This rearrangement joins TRBV3-1 (or the pseudogene TRBV3-2) to TRBJ1-5; D perhaps matches TRBD1 (5 bases). The clonotype was recovered from a young woman with active or convalescent COVID-19. The DNA for the CDR3 is TGTGCCAGCAGCCACCGGGACTCGGGGAATCAGCCCCAGCATTTT. Protein sequence: CASSHRDSGNQPQHF.